This T cell receptor beta chain emerged from a study of cytomegalovirus exposure and HLA in healthy donors. The CDR3 is 14 amino acids. V was cut by 7 bases and J by 2 bases, with 12 bases left in between. Germline loops: CDR1 LNHDA, CDR2 SQIVND (reference sequence). On this clone: Its specificity is not known.

General observations from the study: The classifier reportedly diagnosed cytomegalovirus status with high specificity and sensitivity. Overall, some 160 TCR beta chains were annotated as cytomegalovirus-associated. By HLA locus, TCR association rates varied in a later analysis, with DRB1 showing the most and HLA-C the fewest.

This PCR relied on a set of 60 Vbeta primers and 13 Jbeta primers. This table comes from immunoSEQ multiplex PCR, and its TCRdb copy is limited to in-frame clones, with some not included. The sample lists some 120,000 clones, 81% seen once, with more than 1.5% in the top ten. The receptor was derived from a young man in good health and CMV-seronegative. The source material was PBMCs. The gene calls are TRBV19 and TRBJ1-5; perhaps TRBD1 as D (5 bases). In DNA, the CDR3 is TGTGCCAGTAAAGGGAAAGGGGGCAATCAGCCCCAGCATTTT. As protein: CASKGKGGNQPQHF.